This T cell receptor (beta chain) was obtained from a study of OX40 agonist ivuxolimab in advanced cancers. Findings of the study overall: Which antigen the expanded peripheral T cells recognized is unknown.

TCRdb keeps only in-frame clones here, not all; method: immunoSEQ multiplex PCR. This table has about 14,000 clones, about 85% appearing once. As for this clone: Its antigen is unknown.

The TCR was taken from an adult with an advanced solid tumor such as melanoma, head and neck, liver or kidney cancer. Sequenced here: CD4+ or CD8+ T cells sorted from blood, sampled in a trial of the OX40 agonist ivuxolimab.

The CDR3 spells CASSYSSSDTQYF. As DNA, the CDR3 is TGTGCCAGCAGTTACTCTAGTTCAGATACGCAGTATTTT. The gene calls are TRBV6-5 and TRBJ2-3; D not resolved. Germline assignment: CDR1 MNHEY and CDR2 SVGAGI. This CDR3 has 13 residues. V gave up 0 bases and J gave up 4 bases, with 5 bases separating them.